The clone carrying this T cell receptor (beta chain) was detected only a few times. What it binds is unknown. The data originate from a study of T cells after yellow fever vaccination. For the study at large: Fractions of limited cellularity were prepared by means of SMART-Seq v4 Ultra Low Input. Overall study findings and caveats: Clonotype sharing between CD4 and CD8 compartments was small. Abundant clonotypes from the bulk population could contaminate FACS-sorted repertoires.

The TCR cDNA carried a universal primer site and UMIs from 5'RACE template switching. TCRdb called the 5' RACE reads again in MiXCR, with one record for every CDR3 protein. The sample shows 230,000 or so distinct CDR3 sequences, roughly 6.8% of them seen only once. The V and J ends lost 4 bases and 7 bases respectively, with 11 bases between them. Germline V gene lookup returns CDR1 SGHRS and CDR2 YFSETQ. The CDR3 runs 13 residues. This clonotype was obtained from a man aged 25-40 years who received the YFV17D yellow fever vaccine. Sample: CD4+ T cells sorted from PBMCs, taken on the day of the yellow fever booster vaccination. The rearrangement uses TRBV5-1 and TRBJ2-2; possibly TRBD1 for D (6 bases). CDR3 nucleotides: TGCGCCAGCAGCCCCACAGGGCACGGGGAGCTGTTTTTT. Its protein is CASSPTGHGELFF. The full variable domain, its missing parts supplied by reference TRBV5-1 and TRBJ2-2, is KAGVTQTPRYLIKTRGQQVTLSCSPISGHRSVSWYQQTPGQGLQFLFEYFSETQRNKGNFPGRFSGRQFSNSRSEMNVSTLELGDSALYLCASSPTGHGELFFGEGSRLTVL.